The source of this TCR beta chain is a study of T cells after yellow fever vaccination. Study-wide background: SMART-Seq v4 Ultra Low Input prepared the low-cell-number fractions. Whole-study findings and limits: The booster saw the reappearance of most primary-vaccination clones (more than 95% CD4, around 90% CD8). Highly abundant clonotypes carried over from the bulk population could end up in FACS-sorted repertoires as contaminants.

V was trimmed by 4 bases and J by 4 bases, leaving 12 bases between them. Germline loops: CDR1 KGHDR, CDR2 SFDVKD. The CDR3 has 14 residues. This clonotype was seen only a few times. Its antigen is unknown. A universal primer site and UMIs were added as TCR cDNA was made by 5'RACE template switching. Using its own MiXCR run on the 5' RACE reads, TCRdb lists one record per CDR3 protein. The sample records around 320,000 distinct CDR3 sequences, around 11% being singletons. This rearrangement joins TRBV24-1 to TRBJ1-1; D gene ambiguous. This receptor was taken from a man aged 18-30 years who received the YFV17D yellow fever vaccine. The starting material was CD4+ T cells sorted from PBMCs, obtained 45 days after the yellow fever booster vaccination. Here the CDR3 reads CATSDNGRPTEAFF. For the CDR3, the DNA is TGTGCCACCAGTGACAACGGACGGCCCACTGAAGCTTTCTTT.